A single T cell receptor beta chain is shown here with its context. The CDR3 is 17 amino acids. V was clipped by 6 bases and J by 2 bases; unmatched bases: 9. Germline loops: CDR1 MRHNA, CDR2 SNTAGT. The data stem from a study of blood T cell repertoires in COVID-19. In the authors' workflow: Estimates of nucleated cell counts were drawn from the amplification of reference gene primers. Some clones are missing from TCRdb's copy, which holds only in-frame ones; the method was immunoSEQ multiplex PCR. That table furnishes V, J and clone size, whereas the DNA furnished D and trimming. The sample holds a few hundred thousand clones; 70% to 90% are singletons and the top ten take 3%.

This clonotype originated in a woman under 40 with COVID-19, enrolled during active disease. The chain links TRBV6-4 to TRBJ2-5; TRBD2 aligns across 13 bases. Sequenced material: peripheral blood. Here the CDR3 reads CASSPGTSGKGQETQYF. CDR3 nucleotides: TGTGCCAGCAGCCCCGGGACTAGCGGGAAAGGACAAGAGACCCAGTACTTC.